The TCR beta chain described here comes from a study of blood T cell repertoires in COVID-19. Study at large: Nucleic acid was either cDNA or gDNA, and it came from T cells, B-cell-depleted T cells, or PBMCs.

Cohorts were based on clinical histories the participants reported. Germline values: CDR1 SGDLS, CDR2 YYNGEE. The J segment lost 7 bases and the V segment lost 3 bases, leaving 13 bases of the junction unmatched. There are 16 residues in the CDR3. Profiled with immunoSEQ multiplex PCR; TCRdb holds only in-frame clones, not every one. This sample has 250,000 or so clones; under 85% occur once, and the top ten carry approximately 2%. The chain is built from TRBV9 and TRBJ1-2, with TRBD1 matching 9 bases. Sequenced: PBMCs or T cells enriched from blood (not recorded which). This receptor was taken from a man aged 55 to 70 who had recovered from COVID-19. The CDR3 region has the DNA TGTGCCAGCAGCGCACCATGGGGACAGGGTACGGCTGGCTACACCTTC. It is translated as CASSAPWGQGTAGYTF.